Presented here are 7 T cell receptor beta chains from one specimen sequenced in a study of T-cell reconstitution after alpha-beta-depleted transplantation in children. A library of TCRbeta sequences, prepared with unique molecular identifiers, was generated. From the PCR reads, TCRdb called clonotypes with MiXCR, one entry per CDR3 protein. The sample has about 610,000 distinct CDR3 sequences, 10% to 13% seen once. Material: PBMCs from the stem cell graft donor, obtained from the stem cell graft. The source is a human donor who donated a stem cell graft to a child with acute myeloid leukemia.

This clonotype was detected a few times. The chain employs TRBV30 and TRBJ1-1; 7 nucleotides agree with TRBD1. This CDR3 is built from 13 residues. The trim removed 3 bases at V and 12 bases at J, leaving 13 bases unmatched. Germline V gene sequence: CDR1 GTSNPN, CDR2 SVGIG (reference sequence). Here the CDR3 DNA reads TGTGCCTGGAGCGATCAGGGGGGAGCGGTAACTTTCTTT. This encodes CAWSDQGGAVTFF.

This chain uses TRBV12-3 or TRBV12-4 with TRBJ2-7; the match to TRBD2 covers 7 bases. The ends lost 3 bases at V and 4 bases at J; junction bases unmatched: 6. This CDR3 comprises 14 residues. The CDR3 DNA reads as TGTGCCAGCAGTTTTAGCGCTAGCGGTTACGAGCAGTACTTC. It yields the protein CASSFSASGYEQYF.

This clonotype has a count of ten or more. This chain joins TRBV29-1 and TRBJ2-3, with 11 bases that match TRBD2. Germline V gene sequence: CDR1 SQVTM, CDR2 ANQGSEA. With 1 base clipped from V and 0 bases from J, the junction kept 6 bases outside the gene matches. CDR3 size: 17 residues. The CDR3 DNA sequence: TGCAGCGTTGAAGGGTCGAGACTAGCGGGAAGCACAGATACGCAGTATTTT. Translated, it gives CSVEGSRLAGSTDTQYF.

This clonotype was detected only a few times. The chain joins TRBV3-1 to TRBJ1-5; D call uncertain. Trimming took off 3 bases at V and 0 bases at J, with 3 bases between the two ends. The CDR3 contains 13 residues. Germline lookup yields CDR1 LGHDT and CDR2 YNNKEL (reference sequence). In nucleotides, the CDR3 is TGTGCCAGCAGCCAGAATAGCAATCAGCCCCAGCATTTT. Translation gives CASSQNSNQPQHF.

The chain recombines TRBV20-1 with TRBJ2-5, with no clear D. The V gene lost 2 bases and the J gene lost 10 bases, with 17 bases spanning the gap. Germline V lookup: CDR1 DFQATT, CDR2 SNEGSKA (reference sequence). The length of the CDR3 is 13 residues. Here the CDR3 DNA reads TGCAGTGCTAGACTTTCGGCCTTCTCTATCCAGTACTTC. This sequence encodes CSARLSAFSIQYF.

This chain connects TRBV20-1 to TRBJ2-3; 11 nucleotides match TRBD2. In germline, CDR1 is DFQATT, CDR2 SNEGSKA (reference sequence). V dropped 8 bases and J dropped 1; count of bases not matched to a gene: 11. This CDR3 comprises 16 residues. The CDR3 here is CSSGGGLADGTDTQYF. The CDR3 DNA sequence: TGCAGTTCGGGAGGGGGACTAGCGGACGGCACAGATACGCAGTATTTT.

The sample holds many counts of this clonotype. The rearrangement links TRBV27 to TRBJ2-1; 8 bases align to TRBD2. This CDR3 contains 14 residues. J lost 8 bases, V lost 7 bases, and 10 bases had no gene match. CDR1 and CDR2 from the germline V gene are MNHEY and SMNVEV (reference sequence). The CDR3 region is CASKGGGRRDEQFF. In DNA form, the CDR3 reads TGTGCCAGCAAGGGCGGGGGGCGGAGGGATGAGCAGTTCTTC.